This entry lists 16 T cell receptor beta chains sequenced from one sample in a study of T-cell memory formation after mild COVID-19. TCRdb re-called the 5' RACE reads with MiXCR, one entry per CDR3 protein. This sample has under 200,000 distinct CDR3 sequences, with around 30% found just once. The specimen was PBMCs or a T cell subset sorted from them (not recorded which). The receptor source for this set is an adult woman who had mild COVID-19 (a few samples of this study predate the infection). Cell type and time point are not known.

This clonotype occurred a few times. CDR3 protein: CASTLLTGTSGTDTQYF. The DNA for the CDR3 is TGTGCCAGCACCCTACTCACCGGGACTAGCGGCACAGATACGCAGTATTTT. V is TRBV7-8 and J is TRBJ2-3, with 10 positions matching TRBD2. CDR1 SGHVS and CDR2 FQNEAQ come from the germline V gene. CDR3 size: 17 residues. The junction had 11 bases not matched to a gene; V was cut back by 7 bases and J by 1 base.

This clonotype was seen a handful of times. The chain links TRBV6-5 to TRBJ1-5; 7 bases are a match to TRBD1. The ends lost 6 bases at V and 6 bases at J; junction bases unmatched: 14. Per the germline V gene, CDR1 is MNHEY and CDR2 is SVGAGI. The CDR3 spans 16 residues. DNA for the CDR3: TGTGCCAGCAGGAAGATCCGGGACAGCACAACTCAGCCCCAGCATTTT. Translated: CASRKIRDSTTQPQHF.

The table lists this clonotype with a few counts. The rearrangement links TRBV29-1 to TRBJ2-1, with D possibly TRBD2 on 6 matching bases. V was shortened by 6 bases and J by 3 bases, with 15 bases between the two germline ends. Germline V lookup: CDR1 SQVTM, CDR2 ANQGSEA. There are 14 residues in the CDR3. CDR3 sequence reads: CSVTTSPFYNEQFF. CDR3 nucleotide sequence: TGCAGCGTCACCACTAGCCCTTTCTACAATGAGCAGTTCTTC.

This clonotype was seen a few times. The gene calls are TRBV12-3 or TRBV12-4 and TRBJ1-2, with D unclear. The CDR3 spans 12 residues. With 5 bases removed from V and 8 bases from J, the gap between germline ends came to 12 bases. This CDR3 reads CASSPWTTGYTF. DNA of the CDR3: TGTGCCAGCAGTCCCTGGACTACCGGCTACACCTTC.

This clonotype was recorded once. This sequence joins TRBV5-1 and TRBJ1-1; D may be TRBD1 (5 bases). This CDR3 contains 15 residues. V shed 4 bases and J shed 1 base, with 14 bases lying between them. CDR1 SGHRS and CDR2 YFSETQ come from the germline V gene. The DNA for the CDR3 is TGCGCCAGCAGCCAAAGAGCAGGGAGGAACACTGAAGCTTTCTTT. Translated, it gives CASSQRAGRNTEAFF.

This clonotype was picked up many times. This rearrangement joins TRBV15 to TRBJ2-1, with TRBD2 identical over 14 bases. Germline CDR1 LNHNV, CDR2 YYDKDF (reference sequence). Losses at the gene ends were 8 bases for V and 5 bases for J; bases not matched to a gene: 8. The CDR3 sequence is 16 residues long. In DNA, the CDR3 is TGTGCCACCTCGGGGACTAGCGGGGGCAGCCACAATGAGCAGTTCTTC. Amino acids: CATSGTSGGSHNEQFF.

This sequence joins TRBV7-9 and TRBJ2-2; D remains ambiguous. V gave up 1 base and J gave up 6 bases, with 9 bases separating them. Germline assignment: CDR1 SEHNR and CDR2 FQNEAQ (reference sequence). This CDR3 is 14 amino acids long. This CDR3 is CASSLEESAGELFF. DNA for the CDR3: TGTGCCAGCAGCTTAGAGGAATCGGCCGGGGAGCTGTTTTTT.

This clonotype has only a few counts. V usage is TRBV7-9 and J usage is TRBJ2-5; 16 nucleotides agree with TRBD2. V lost 5 bases, J lost 5 bases, and 5 bases stayed unmatched. CDR3 length: 16 amino acids. Per germline, CDR1 SEHNR and CDR2 FQNEAQ (reference sequence). CDR3 region: CASSPGLAGGPETQYF. The CDR3, as DNA: TGTGCCAGCAGCCCGGGACTAGCGGGGGGGCCGGAGACCCAGTACTTC. The full variable domain, with the rest looked up from reference TRBV7-9 and TRBJ2-5, is DTGVSQNPRHKITKRGQNVTFRCDPISEHNRLYWYRQTLGQGPEFLTYFQNEAQLEKSRLLSDRFSAERPKGSFSTLEIQRTEQGDSAMYLCASSPGLAGGPETQYFGPGTRLLVL.

The chain carries TRBV5-5 and TRBJ2-5; D is ambiguous. V lost 0 bases to trimming and J lost 2 bases, with 8 bases between them. Germline V gene data show CDR1 as SGHKS and CDR2 as YYEKEE (reference sequence). The CDR3 spans 14 residues. In nucleotides, the CDR3 is TGTGCCAGCAGCTTGGCCGCAGTACAAGAGACCCAGTACTTC. It is translated as CASSLAAVQETQYF.

The V and J genes are TRBV29-1 and TRBJ1-2; D unresolved. V was shortened by 4 bases and J by 7 bases, with 10 bases between the two germline ends. This CDR3 comprises 11 residues. In germline, CDR1 is SQVTM, CDR2 ANQGSEA. The CDR3 reads CSVGGEGGYTF. The CDR3 nucleotides read TGCAGCGTTGGAGGAGAGGGTGGCTACACCTTC.

This clonotype has more than one count but fewer than ten. V is TRBV23-1 and J is TRBJ2-3; TRBD1 is a possible D gene (5 bases). TRBV23-1 is an ORF, with its function uncertain. The CDR3 is made up of 17 amino acids. Trimming removed 0 bases from V and 0 bases from J, with 13 bases in between. The DNA of the CDR3 is TGCGCCAGCAGTCAATCCGGTCAGGGCCGAAGCACAGATACGCAGTATTTT. Its protein is CASSQSGQGRSTDTQYF.

The chain carries TRBV6-6 and TRBJ2-7; the match to TRBD2 covers 7 bases. V lost 5 bases to trimming and J lost 2 bases; unmatched junction nucleotides: 12. The germline V gene has CDR1 MNHNY and CDR2 SVGAGI (reference sequence). This CDR3 is built from 16 residues. The CDR3 protein is CASSTPGGAEAYEQYF. The CDR3 region has the DNA TGTGCCAGCAGTACCCCGGGGGGAGCGGAGGCCTACGAGCAGTACTTC.

This clonotype has only a few counts. V usage is TRBV9 and J usage is TRBJ2-3; a weak D match, TRBD2 (5 bases). This CDR3 is 14 amino acids long. V lost 3 bases, J lost 7 bases, and 15 bases lay in between. Germline CDR1 is SGDLS and CDR2 is YYNGEE. This CDR3 reads CASSATPGGNTQYF. The CDR3 DNA reads TGTGCCAGCAGCGCCACCCCCGGAGGAAATACGCAGTATTTT. The full variable domain, rest sourced from reference TRBV9 and TRBJ2-3, is DSGVTQTPKHLITATGQRVTLRCSPRSGDLSVYWYQQSLDQGLQFLIQYYNGEERAKGNILERFSAQQFPDLHSELNLSSLELGDSALYFCASSATPGGNTQYFGPGTRLTVL.

This sequence joins TRBV6-5 and TRBJ2-2; D might be TRBD1 (5 bases). The CDR3 has 16 residues. CDR1 is MNHEY and CDR2 is SVGAGI in the germline V gene. Trimming removed 2 bases from V and 4 bases from J, with 14 bases in between. CDR3 bases: TGTGCCAGCAGTTACCGCGCCTCAGGGCTCACCGGGGAGCTGTTTTTT. As protein: CASSYRASGLTGELFF.

This clonotype was recorded a few times. The chain joins TRBV25-1 to TRBJ2-7; D not resolved. The CDR3 contains 13 residues. Germline V lookup: CDR1 MGHDK, CDR2 SYGVNS. V gave up 6 bases and J gave up 3 bases, with 12 bases separating them. CDR3 in DNA: TGTGCCAGCAGCCAGCCGGGCCACTACGAGCAGTACTTC. Encoded protein: CASSQPGHYEQYF.

The sample holds a few counts of this clonotype. The chain carries TRBV7-6 and TRBJ2-5; 8 nucleotides line up with TRBD1. CDR3 length: 14 residues. Germline lookup yields CDR1 SGHVS and CDR2 FNYEAQ. J lost 3 bases, V lost 3 bases, and 3 bases had no gene match. The CDR3 region has the DNA TGTGCCAGCAGCTTTCCGGACAGGGAAGAGACCCAGTACTTC. Translating it yields CASSFPDREETQYF. Full variable domain (outside the CDR3, taken from reference TRBV7-6 and TRBJ2-5): GAGVSQSPRYKVTKRGQDVALRCDPISGHVSLYWYRQALGQGPEFLTYFNYEAQQDKSGLPNDRFSAERPEGSISTLTIQRTEQRDSAMYRCASSFPDREETQYFGPGTRLLVL.